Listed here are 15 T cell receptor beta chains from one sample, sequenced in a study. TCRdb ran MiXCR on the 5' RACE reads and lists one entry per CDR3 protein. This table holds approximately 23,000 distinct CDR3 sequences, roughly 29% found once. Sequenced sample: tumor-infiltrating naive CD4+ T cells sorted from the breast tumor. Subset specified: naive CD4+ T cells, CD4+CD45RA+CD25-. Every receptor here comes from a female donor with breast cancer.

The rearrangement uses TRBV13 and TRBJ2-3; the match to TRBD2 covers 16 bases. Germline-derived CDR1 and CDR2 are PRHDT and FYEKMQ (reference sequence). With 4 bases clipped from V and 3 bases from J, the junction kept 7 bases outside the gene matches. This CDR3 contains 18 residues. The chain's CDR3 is CASSSGTSGRGLTDTQYF. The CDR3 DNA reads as TGTGCCAGCAGCTCCGGGACTAGCGGGAGGGGTTTAACAGATACGCAGTATTTT.

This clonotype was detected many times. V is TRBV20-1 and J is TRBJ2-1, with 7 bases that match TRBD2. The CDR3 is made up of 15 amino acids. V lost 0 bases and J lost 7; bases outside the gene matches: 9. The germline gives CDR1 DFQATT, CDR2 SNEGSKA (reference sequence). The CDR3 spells CSARDIGGSWNEQFF. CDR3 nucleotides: TGCAGTGCTAGAGATATAGGCGGGAGCTGGAATGAGCAGTTCTTC.

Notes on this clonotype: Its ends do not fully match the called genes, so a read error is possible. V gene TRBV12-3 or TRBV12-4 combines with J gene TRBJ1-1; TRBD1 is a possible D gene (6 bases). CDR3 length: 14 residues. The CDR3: CASSVEGGNSEAFF. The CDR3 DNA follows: TGTGCCAGCAGTGTCGAGGGGGGGAACTCTGAAGCTTTCTTT.

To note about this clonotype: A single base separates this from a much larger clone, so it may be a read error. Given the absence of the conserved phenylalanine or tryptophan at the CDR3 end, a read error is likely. The CDR3 DNA sequence: TGTGCCAGCAGCATCCAGGTGAACACTGAAGCTTTCCTT. It specifies CASSIQVNTEAFL. The chain has TRBV7-3 and TRBJ1-1; D gene ambiguous. The CDR3 extends over 13 amino acids. CDR1 is SGHTA, CDR2 FQGTGA, per germline. The V end lost 5 bases, the J end lost 0 bases, and 7 bases lay between the germline ends.

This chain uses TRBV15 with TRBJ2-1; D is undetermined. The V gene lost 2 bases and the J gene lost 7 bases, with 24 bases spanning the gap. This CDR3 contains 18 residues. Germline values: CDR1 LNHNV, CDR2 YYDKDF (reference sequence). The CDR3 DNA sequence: TGTGCCACCAGCAGAAATCGGGCACCCGCGTCAGTTAGGAATGAGCAGTTCTTC. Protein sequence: CATSRNRAPASVRNEQFF.

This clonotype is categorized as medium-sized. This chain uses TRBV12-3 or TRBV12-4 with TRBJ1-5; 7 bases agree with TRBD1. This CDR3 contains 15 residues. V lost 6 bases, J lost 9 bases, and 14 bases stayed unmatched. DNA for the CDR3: TGTGCCAGCAGCTCCGCGACAGGGCTCCGGCGGCCCCAGCATTTT. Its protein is CASSSATGLRRPQHF.

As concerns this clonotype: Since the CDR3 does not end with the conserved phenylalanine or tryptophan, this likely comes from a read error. In nucleotides, the CDR3 is TGTGCCACCAGTTCCATTGAGGGAGCCAGCAATCAGCCCCAGCATATT. Translated: CATSSIEGASNQPQHI. The chain joins TRBV15 to TRBJ1-5; D remains ambiguous. Trimming pared 6 bases from V and 1 base from J, leaving 16 bases between. Germline V lookup: CDR1 LNHNV, CDR2 YYDKDF (reference sequence). The CDR3 is 16 residues long.

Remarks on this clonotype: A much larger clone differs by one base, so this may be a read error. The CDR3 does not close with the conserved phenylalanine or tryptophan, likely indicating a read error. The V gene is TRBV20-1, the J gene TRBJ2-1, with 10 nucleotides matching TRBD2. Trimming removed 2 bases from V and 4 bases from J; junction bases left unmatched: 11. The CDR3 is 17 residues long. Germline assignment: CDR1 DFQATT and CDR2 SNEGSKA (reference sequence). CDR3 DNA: TGCAGTGCTAGAAAGGCTAGCGGGAGTGGGAAGTACAATGAGCAGTTCCTC. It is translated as CSARKASGSGKYNEQFL.

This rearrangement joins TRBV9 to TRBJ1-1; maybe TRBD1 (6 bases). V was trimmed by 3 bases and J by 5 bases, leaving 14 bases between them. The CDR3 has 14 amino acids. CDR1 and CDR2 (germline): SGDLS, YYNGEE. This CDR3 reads CASSAGGRRTEAFF. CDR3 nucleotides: TGTGCCAGCAGCGCGGGGGGGCGCAGAACTGAAGCTTTCTTT.

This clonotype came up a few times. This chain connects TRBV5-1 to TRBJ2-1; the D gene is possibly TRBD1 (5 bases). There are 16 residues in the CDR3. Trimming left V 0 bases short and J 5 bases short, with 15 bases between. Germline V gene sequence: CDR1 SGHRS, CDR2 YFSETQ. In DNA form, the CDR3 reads TGCGCCAGCAGCTTGGTCCCACAGCTAGGGGACAATGAGCAGTTCTTC. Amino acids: CASSLVPQLGDNEQFF.

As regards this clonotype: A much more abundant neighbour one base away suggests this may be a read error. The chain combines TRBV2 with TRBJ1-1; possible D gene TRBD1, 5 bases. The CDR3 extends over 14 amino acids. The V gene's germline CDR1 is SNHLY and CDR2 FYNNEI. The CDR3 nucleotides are TGTGCCAGCAGTGAAGCGCTAGGCAGGGCGAGAGCTTCCTTT. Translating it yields CASSEALGRARASF.

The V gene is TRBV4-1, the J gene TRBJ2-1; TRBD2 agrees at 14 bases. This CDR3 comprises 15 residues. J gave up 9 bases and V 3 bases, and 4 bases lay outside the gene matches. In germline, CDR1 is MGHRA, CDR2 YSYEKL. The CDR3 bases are TGCGCCAGCAGCCAGACTAGCGGGAGGGTTGGTGAGCAGTTCTTC. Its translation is CASSQTSGRVGEQFF.

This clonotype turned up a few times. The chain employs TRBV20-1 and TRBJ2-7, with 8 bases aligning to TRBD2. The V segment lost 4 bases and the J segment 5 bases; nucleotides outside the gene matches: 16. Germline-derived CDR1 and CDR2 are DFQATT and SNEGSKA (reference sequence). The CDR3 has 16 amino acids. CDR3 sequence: CSATRGRGTSLHEQYF. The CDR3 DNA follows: TGCAGTGCTACTCGTGGGAGGGGGACTAGTCTCCACGAGCAGTACTTC.

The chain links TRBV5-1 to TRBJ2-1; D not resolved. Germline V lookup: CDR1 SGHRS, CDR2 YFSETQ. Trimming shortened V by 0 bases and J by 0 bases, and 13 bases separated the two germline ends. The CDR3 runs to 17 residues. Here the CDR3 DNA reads TGCGCCAGCAGCTTGGCGCTCGGCCCCAGCTCCTACAATGAGCAGTTCTTC. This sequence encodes CASSLALGPSSYNEQFF.

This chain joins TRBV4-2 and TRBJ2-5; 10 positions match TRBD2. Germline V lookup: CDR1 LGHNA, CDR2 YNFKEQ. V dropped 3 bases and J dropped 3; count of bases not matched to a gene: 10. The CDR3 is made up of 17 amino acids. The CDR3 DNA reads TGTGCCAGCAGCCACGGTAGCGGGAGGAGGGAAGAAGAGACCCAGTACTTC. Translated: CASSHGSGRREEETQYF.